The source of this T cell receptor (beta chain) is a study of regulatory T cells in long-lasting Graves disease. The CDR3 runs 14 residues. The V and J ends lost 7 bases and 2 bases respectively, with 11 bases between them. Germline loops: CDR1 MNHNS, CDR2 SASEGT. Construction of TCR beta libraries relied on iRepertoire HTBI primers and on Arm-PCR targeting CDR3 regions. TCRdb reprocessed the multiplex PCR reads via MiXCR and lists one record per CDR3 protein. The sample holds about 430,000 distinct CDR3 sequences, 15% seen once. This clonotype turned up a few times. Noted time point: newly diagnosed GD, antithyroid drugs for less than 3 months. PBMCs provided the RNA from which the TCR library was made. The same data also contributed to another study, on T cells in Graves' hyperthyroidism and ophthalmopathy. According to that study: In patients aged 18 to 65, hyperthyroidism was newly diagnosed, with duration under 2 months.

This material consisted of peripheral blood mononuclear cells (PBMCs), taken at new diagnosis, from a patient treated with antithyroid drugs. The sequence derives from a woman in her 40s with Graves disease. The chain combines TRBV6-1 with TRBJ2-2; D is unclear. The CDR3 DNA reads TGTGCCAGCAACCCGGCGCACAACACCGGGGAGCTGTTTTTT. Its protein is CASNPAHNTGELFF.